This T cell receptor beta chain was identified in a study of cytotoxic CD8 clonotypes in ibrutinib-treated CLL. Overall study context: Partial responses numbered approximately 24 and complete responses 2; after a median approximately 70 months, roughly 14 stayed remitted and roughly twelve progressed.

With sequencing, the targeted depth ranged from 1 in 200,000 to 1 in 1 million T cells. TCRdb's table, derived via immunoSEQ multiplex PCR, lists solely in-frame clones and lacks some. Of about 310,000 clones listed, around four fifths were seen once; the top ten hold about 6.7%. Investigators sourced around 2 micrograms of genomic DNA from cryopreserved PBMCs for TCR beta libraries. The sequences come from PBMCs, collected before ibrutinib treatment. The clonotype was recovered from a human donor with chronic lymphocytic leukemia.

The CDR3: CASSPVFSFNTDTQYF. The CDR3 bases are TGTGCCAGCTCACCAGTTTTCTCCTTCAATACAGATACGCAGTATTTT. This chain uses TRBV18 with TRBJ2-3; D not resolved. V lost 2 bases to trimming and J lost 3 bases, with 15 bases between them. This CDR3 contains 16 residues. Germline CDR1 reads KGHSH; CDR2 reads LQKENI.